The 28 T cell receptor beta chains below all came from one sample that was sequenced in a study of post-analysis software for immune sequencing data. No antigen has been assigned to these receptors. Study-level findings and limits: Patients used about 5 TRBV segments, including TRBV5-6, TRBV5-1 and TRBV20-1, more often than controls.

Prepared libraries of TCR beta cDNA carried unique molecular identifiers. TCRdb reanalysed the PCR reads using MiXCR and keeps one entry per CDR3 protein. The sample contains about 800,000 distinct CDR3 sequences, 30% of which appear only once. Sequenced material: blood. All receptors come from a girl aged 10-17 years with multiple sclerosis.

This clonotype appeared many times. The chain couples TRBV20-1 to TRBJ1-2; D gene uncertain. CDR1 is DFQATT and CDR2 is SNEGSKA in the germline V gene (reference sequence). The CDR3 has 11 amino acids. The V and J ends lost 1 base and 7 bases respectively, with 7 bases between them. CDR3 sequence (DNA): TGCAGTGCTAGAGTGACTCGTGGCTACACCTTC. This encodes CSARVTRGYTF.

The chain couples TRBV10-3 to TRBJ1-1; no clear D gene. V lost 0 bases and J 1 base, leaving 12 bases between the germline ends. The CDR3 consists of 16 residues. Germline V gene data show CDR1 as ENHRY and CDR2 as SYGVKD. Here the CDR3 reads CAISESTPSTNTEAFF. Written as DNA, the CDR3 is TGTGCCATCAGTGAGTCGACGCCGAGTACGAACACTGAAGCTTTCTTT.

This clonotype was observed a handful of times. Mismatch with germline at one junction end may stem from a read error. J is TRBJ2-1 and V is TRBV10-1, with 15 bases identical to TRBD2. The CDR3 sequence is 15 residues long. CDR1 and CDR2 (germline): WNHNN, SYGVQD (reference sequence). Here the CDR3 reads CASSGGTSGRNEQFF. DNA for the CDR3: TGTGCCAGCAGTGGCGGGACTAGCGGGAGGAATGAGCAGTTCTTC.

V gene TRBV7-2 combines with J gene TRBJ2-7, with D possibly being TRBD1 or TRBD2 (5 bases each). In germline, CDR1 is SGHTA, CDR2 FQGNSA. Trimming removed 5 bases at V and 1 base at J, with 12 bases between. The CDR3 sequence is 14 residues long. The CDR3 DNA is TGTGCCAGCAGCGAACGGGACCGGTCCTACGAGCAGTACTTC. Its protein product is CASSERDRSYEQYF.

This clonotype has only a few counts. The CDR3 DNA reads TGTGCCAGCCGGACACCTCCTGGCTACACCTTC. Protein: CASRTPPGYTF. The genes are TRBV9 and TRBJ1-2, with D tentatively TRBD1 (5 bases). The length of the CDR3 is 11 residues. Germline CDR1 is SGDLS and CDR2 is YYNGEE. The V end was cut by 7 bases, the J end by 7 bases, with 11 bases between.

V gene TRBV20-1 combines with J gene TRBJ1-4, with 8 bases lining up with TRBD1. The trim removed 6 bases at V and 10 bases at J, leaving 16 bases unmatched. The CDR3 has 15 amino acids. CDR1 is DFQATT and CDR2 is SNEGSKA in the germline V gene (reference sequence). The CDR3 reads CSARQGFNNKRKLFF. Written as DNA, the CDR3 is TGCAGTGCCCGACAGGGGTTCAACAACAAGCGAAAACTGTTTTTT.

This rearrangement joins TRBV4-2 to TRBJ2-5; 10 bases are shared with TRBD2. The V segment lost 2 bases and the J segment 1 base; nucleotides outside the gene matches: 4. CDR3 length: 16 amino acids. The V gene's germline CDR1 is LGHNA and CDR2 YNFKEQ. The CDR3 protein is CASSQLQRGGQETQYF. The CDR3 DNA sequence: TGTGCCAGCAGCCAATTACAGCGGGGGGGCCAAGAGACCCAGTACTTC.

The rearrangement uses TRBV2 and TRBJ1-1, with D tentatively TRBD1 (5 bases). Germline CDR1 reads SNHLY; CDR2 reads FYNNEI. CDR3 size: 11 residues. With 10 bases removed from V and 5 bases from J, the gap between germline ends came to 11 bases. In DNA form, the CDR3 reads TGTGCCACACCGGACATTACTGAAGCTTTCTTT. Amino acids: CATPDITEAFF.

As to this clonotype: One end of the junction does not line up with germline, which may come from a read error. The V gene is TRBV28, the J gene TRBJ2-6, with D maybe TRBD1 (5 bases). Germline CDR1 MDHEN, CDR2 SYDVKM. The CDR3 length is 17 residues. The CDR3 nucleotides read TGTGCCAGCAGTTTATGGGAATCGGGTAGTGGGGCCAACGTCCCGACTTTC. Its translation is CASSLWESGSGANVPTF.

This chain uses TRBV7-2 with TRBJ2-7, with D unresolved. V lost 1 base, J lost 2 bases, and 15 bases lay in between. The CDR3 covers 16 residues. Germline values: CDR1 SGHTA, CDR2 FQGNSA. The CDR3 here is CASSLGRRAGAYEQYF. CDR3 nucleotide sequence: TGTGCCAGCAGCTTAGGTCGCCGGGCCGGAGCCTACGAGCAGTACTTC.

This chain connects TRBV3-1 to TRBJ2-7, with a tentative D call TRBD2 (5 bases). Germline assignment: CDR1 LGHDT and CDR2 YNNKEL (reference sequence). Trimming shortened V by 1 base and J by 0 bases, and 10 bases separated the two germline ends. CDR3 length equals 15 residues. This CDR3 reads CASSQGADRSYEQYF. The CDR3 DNA reads TGTGCCAGCAGCCAAGGAGCGGATCGCTCCTACGAGCAGTACTTC.

This clonotype occurred a few times. This rearrangement joins TRBV11-1 to TRBJ1-2, with D possibly being TRBD1 (5 bases). In germline, CDR1 is SGHAT, CDR2 FQDESV (reference sequence). The CDR3 sequence is 11 residues long. V lost 5 bases and J 8 bases, leaving 9 bases between the germline ends. The CDR3: CASSEGHGYTF. The CDR3 DNA follows: TGTGCCAGCAGCGAAGGACACGGCTACACCTTC.

This chain connects TRBV28 to TRBJ2-3; D remains ambiguous. Deletions cut 5 bases from V and 8 bases from J, with 11 bases between. The germline gives CDR1 MDHEN, CDR2 SYDVKM. This CDR3 is built from 12 residues. The CDR3 region is CASSPLGGTQYF. CDR3 nucleotides: TGTGCCAGCAGTCCCCTGGGCGGTACGCAGTATTTT.

The rearrangement uses TRBV20-1 and TRBJ2-3; 7 nucleotides agree with TRBD2. Trimming cost V 5 bases and J 2 bases; bases outside gene matches: 4. CDR3 length: 13 residues. CDR1 DFQATT and CDR2 SNEGSKA come from the germline V gene (reference sequence). CDR3 DNA: TGCAGTGCTCAGAGCGGGGCCACAGATACGCAGTATTTT. As protein: CSAQSGATDTQYF.

The rearrangement links TRBV20-1 to TRBJ2-2; no reliable D call. The germline CDR1 and CDR2 sequences are DFQATT and SNEGSKA (reference sequence). Trimming pared 6 bases from V and 9 bases from J, leaving 23 bases between. The CDR3 contains 15 residues. The CDR3 nucleotides are TGCAGTGCGCCTCCCCTGTCCGCACTCCCCCGGGAGCTGTTTTTT. Its translation: CSAPPLSALPRELFF.

In this sample, this clonotype turned up many times. The rearrangement joins TRBV6-5 to TRBJ1-2, with D uncertain. This CDR3 comprises 14 residues. Trimming shortened V by 6 bases and J by 3 bases, and 14 bases separated the two germline ends. Per germline, CDR1 MNHEY and CDR2 SVGAGI. The CDR3 bases are TGTGCCAGCAGCCCCGTGGCACTCGACTATGGCTACACCTTC. This encodes CASSPVALDYGYTF.

Concerning this clonotype: Sequence at one end of the junction differs from germline and may be a read error. The chain has TRBV6-1 and TRBJ2-2; D possibly matches TRBD1 or TRBD2 (5 bases each). Germline CDR1 reads MNHNS; CDR2 reads SASEGT. The length of the CDR3 is 14 residues. CDR3 in DNA: TGTGCCAGCCGACCGAAGGAAGAGGTGGGGGAGCGGTTTTTT. This sequence encodes CASRPKEEVGERFF.

The rearrangement joins TRBV7-2 to TRBJ1-2; a possible D gene is TRBD1 (6 bases). The V and J ends lost 2 bases and 8 bases respectively, with 12 bases between them. The CDR3 runs to 13 residues. The germline gives CDR1 SGHTA, CDR2 FQGNSA. CDR3 region: CASSLLIRGGYTF. CDR3 in DNA: TGTGCCAGCAGCTTACTCATCAGGGGAGGCTACACCTTC.

This clonotype has only a few counts. The rearrangement joins TRBV3-1 to TRBJ1-2; no reliable D call. CDR1 is LGHDT, CDR2 YNNKEL, per germline (reference sequence). CDR3 length: 14 residues. Trimming left V 3 bases short and J 1 base short, with 9 bases between. CDR3 protein: CASSHRAYNYGYTF. Here the CDR3 DNA reads TGTGCCAGCAGCCACCGAGCGTATAACTATGGCTACACCTTC. Variable domain in full (rest from reference TRBV3-1 and TRBJ1-2): DTAVSQTPKYLVTQMGNDKSIKCEQNLGHDTMYWYKQDSKKFLKIMFSYNNKELIINETVPNRFSPKSPDKAHLNLHINSLELGDSAVYFCASSHRAYNYGYTFGSGTRLTVV.

The CDR3 DNA sequence: TGCAGTGCGAGCTACAGGTCAGGGGGCTCTGAGCAGTTCTTC. This encodes CSASYRSGGSEQFF. The chain combines TRBV20-1 with TRBJ2-1, with 8 bases lining up with TRBD1. The CDR3 consists of 14 residues. Germline V CDR1 and CDR2: DFQATT, SNEGSKA (reference sequence). V lost 6 bases, J lost 9 bases, and 13 bases stayed unmatched.

This chain uses TRBV20-1 with TRBJ2-7; D remains ambiguous. Per the germline V gene, CDR1 is DFQATT and CDR2 is SNEGSKA (reference sequence). The CDR3 extends over 15 amino acids. Trimming pared 0 bases from V and 1 base from J, leaving 13 bases between. The CDR3 region is CSAREIGTESYEQYF. CDR3 in DNA: TGCAGTGCTAGAGAGATTGGTACAGAATCCTACGAGCAGTACTTC.

The J gene is TRBJ1-4, the V gene TRBV10-3, with a possible D match to TRBD1 (6 bases). The V gene lost 11 bases and the J gene lost 4 bases, with 14 bases spanning the gap. The CDR3 sequence is 13 residues long. Germline CDR1 and CDR2: ENHRY and SYGVKD. CDR3 in amino acids: CAASGQSNEKLFF. For the CDR3, the DNA is TGTGCCGCCAGTGGACAGAGTAATGAAAAACTGTTTTTT.

Concerning this clonotype: At one boundary the junction diverges from the germline segment, which might be a read error. The CDR3 DNA reads as TGTGCCAGCAGCCCTTTGGACAGCCAAGAGATCCAGTACTTC. It yields the protein CASSPLDSQEIQYF. The chain has TRBV7-9 and TRBJ2-5; D might be TRBD1 (6 bases). The CDR3 totals 14 residues. Germline V gene sequence: CDR1 SEHNR, CDR2 FQNEAQ (reference sequence).

This clonotype was observed a handful of times. The chain recombines TRBV2 with TRBJ2-1, with 10 bases aligning to TRBD2. The germline V gene encodes CDR1 SNHLY and CDR2 FYNNEI. With 5 bases clipped from V and 7 bases from J, the junction kept 2 bases outside the gene matches. The length of the CDR3 is 13 residues. CDR3 sequence (DNA): TGTGCCAGCAGTCTAGCGGGGGAGAATGAGCAGTTCTTC. Translation: CASSLAGENEQFF.

This chain joins TRBV4-1 and TRBJ2-5, with a weak D call TRBD1 (6 bases). V shed 0 bases and J shed 7 bases, with 12 bases lying between them. This CDR3 is 14 amino acids long. Germline V lookup: CDR1 MGHRA, CDR2 YSYEKL. CDR3 sequence (DNA): TGCGCCAGCAGCCAAGAACAGGGTGAAGGGACCCAGTACTTC. Its protein product is CASSQEQGEGTQYF.

This chain connects TRBV9 to TRBJ2-3; possible D gene TRBD2, 5 bases. CDR1 and CDR2 from the germline V gene are SGDLS and YYNGEE. The CDR3 extends over 18 amino acids. The germline V and J ends were trimmed by 0 bases and 1 base, with 18 bases remaining between them. The CDR3 DNA is TGTGCCAGCAGCGTAGATACTAGTACCCGTGATGGCACAGATACGCAGTATTTT. As protein: CASSVDTSTRDGTDTQYF.

V is TRBV3-1 and J is TRBJ1-2; tentative D call: TRBD1 (5 bases). CDR3 size: 13 residues. With 4 bases removed from V and 0 bases from J, the gap between germline ends came to 6 bases. The germline V gene encodes CDR1 LGHDT and CDR2 YNNKEL (reference sequence). The CDR3 is CASSRTTNYGYTF. In DNA, the CDR3 is TGTGCCAGCAGCCGGACAACTAACTATGGCTACACCTTC.

Points on this clonotype: A read error may produce the germline difference seen at one junction end. The rearrangement joins TRBV12-3 or TRBV12-4 to TRBJ1-6; possibly TRBD1 for D (6 bases). The CDR3 contains 16 residues. The chain's CDR3 is CASTDGGGTYNSPPHF. CDR3 coding DNA: TGTGCCAGCACTGATGGGGGGGGCACCTATAATTCACCCCCCCACTTT.